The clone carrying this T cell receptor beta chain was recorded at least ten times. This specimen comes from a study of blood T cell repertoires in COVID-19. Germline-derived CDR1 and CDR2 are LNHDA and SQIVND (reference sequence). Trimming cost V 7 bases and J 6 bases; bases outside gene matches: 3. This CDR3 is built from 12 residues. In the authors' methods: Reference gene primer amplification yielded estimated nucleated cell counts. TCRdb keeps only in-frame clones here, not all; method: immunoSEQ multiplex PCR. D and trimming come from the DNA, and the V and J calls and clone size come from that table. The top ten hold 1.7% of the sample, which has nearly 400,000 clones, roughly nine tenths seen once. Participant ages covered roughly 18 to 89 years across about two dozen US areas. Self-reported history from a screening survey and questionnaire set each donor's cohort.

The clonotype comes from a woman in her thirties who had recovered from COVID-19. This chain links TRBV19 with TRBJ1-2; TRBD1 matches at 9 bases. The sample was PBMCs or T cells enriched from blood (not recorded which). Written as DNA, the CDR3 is TGTGCCAGTAAACAGGGGGCGGATGGCTACACCTTC. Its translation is CASKQGADGYTF.